These 32 T cell receptor beta chains originate from one sample sequenced in a study of T cell responses to AZD1222 COVID-19 vaccine (dated by TCRdb to the early 2020s). The time point label on this specimen signifies: about 28 days (+/-7) after the second vaccine dose. Library construction relied on the immunoSEQ multiplex PCR assay. TCRdb mirrors the immuneACCESS table, restricted to in-frame sequences. Some clones are absent from its copies; in checked studies, under half trace to an unresolved V gene, and the reason for the others is unknown. This sample lists some 150,000 clones; roughly 93% were detected once. The ten largest clones add up to more than 1.5% of the sample. Sample: peripheral blood, taken 28 days after the second AZD1222 dose. These receptors were obtained from an adult who received the AZD1222 COVID-19 vaccine.

This clone was picked up one time. The gene calls are TRBV5-4 and TRBJ2-2; D gene ambiguous. Trimming stripped 2 bases from V and 2 bases from J, with 13 bases between. The CDR3 extends over 16 amino acids. Germline V gives CDR1 SGHNT, CDR2 YYREEE (reference sequence). In nucleotides, the CDR3 is TGTGCCAGCAGCTTTAGCCAGGCTGTAAACACCGGGGAGCTGTTTTTT. Translated: CASSFSQAVNTGELFF.

The chain couples TRBV18 to TRBJ2-7; the D gene could be TRBD1 or TRBD2 (5 bases each). The CDR3 covers 15 residues. The germline V and J ends were trimmed by 5 bases and 6 bases, with 20 bases remaining between them. Germline V lookup: CDR1 KGHSH, CDR2 LQKENI. The CDR3 sequence: CASSTTGPKLAEQYF. The CDR3 coding sequence is TGTGCCAGCTCAACTACGGGGCCGAAACTGGCCGAGCAGTACTTC. Variable domain in full (rest from reference TRBV18 and TRBJ2-7): NAGVMQNPRHLVRRRGQEARLRCSPMKGHSHVYWYRQLPEEGLKFMVYLQKENIIDESGMPKERFSAEFPKEGPSILRIQQVVRGDSAAYFCASSTTGPKLAEQYFGPGTRLTVT.

The V gene is TRBV6-5, the J gene TRBJ2-3; perhaps TRBD2 as D (6 bases). This CDR3 comprises 15 residues. The germline CDR1 and CDR2 sequences are MNHEY and SVGAGI. V gave up 6 bases and J gave up 1 base, with 14 bases separating them. CDR3 DNA: TGTGCCAGCAGAAACCCGAGCGGGCGCACAGATACGCAGTATTTT. Protein: CASRNPSGRTDTQYF.

This chain connects TRBV7-8 to TRBJ1-1; possible D gene TRBD1, 5 bases. The CDR3 loop spans 15 amino acids. CDR1 SGHVS and CDR2 FQNEAQ come from the germline V gene. Trimming removed 3 bases from V and 3 bases from J, with 14 bases in between. CDR3 residues: CASSFRDRRDTEAFF. In DNA form, the CDR3 reads TGTGCCAGCAGCTTCCGGGACCGAAGGGACACTGAAGCTTTCTTT.

The chain combines TRBV5-1 with TRBJ2-7; D is undetermined. CDR1 and CDR2 from the germline V gene are SGHRS and YFSETQ. This CDR3 spans 15 amino acids. V was cut by 1 base and J by 2 bases, with 13 bases left in between. CDR3 protein: CASSLYPDPTYEQYF. The CDR3 nucleotides are TGCGCCAGCAGCTTGTATCCAGACCCAACCTACGAGCAGTACTTC.

This clone is a singleton in its sample. This sequence joins TRBV7-9 and TRBJ1-5; unclear D gene. V was trimmed by 5 bases and J by 0 bases, leaving 20 bases between them. There are 18 residues in the CDR3. Germline CDR1 SEHNR, CDR2 FQNEAQ (reference sequence). The CDR3 loop is CASSPGATNPYSNQPQHF. The CDR3 coding sequence is TGTGCCAGCAGCCCCGGAGCCACTAATCCCTATAGCAATCAGCCCCAGCATTTT.

This chain joins TRBV7-3 and TRBJ1-6; D not resolved. Germline lookup yields CDR1 SGHTA and CDR2 FQGTGA. V was pared by 3 bases and J by 0 bases, with 15 bases between. The CDR3 totals 18 residues. In nucleotides, the CDR3 is TGTGCCAGCAGCTTGGGTAAAGTCGTTAGCTCCTATAATTCACCCCTCCACTTT. This codes for CASSLGKVVSSYNSPLHF.

The rearrangement joins TRBV6-5 to TRBJ2-7; D ambiguous. V dropped 5 bases and J dropped 6 bases, with 20 bases sitting between them. The CDR3 is made up of 15 amino acids. Germline-derived CDR1 and CDR2 are MNHEY and SVGAGI. CDR3 protein: CASSLKGPRLGEQYF. The CDR3 bases are TGTGCCAGCAGTCTCAAAGGGCCCAGGTTGGGCGAGCAGTACTTC.

V usage is TRBV5-4 and J usage is TRBJ2-7, with TRBD1 as a possible D gene (5 bases). The CDR3 covers 13 residues. The V end was cut by 2 bases, the J end by 6 bases, with 12 bases between. The germline CDR1 and CDR2 sequences are SGHNT and YYREEE (reference sequence). CDR3 coding DNA: TGTGCCAGCAGCTTCCAGGGAAAGGGCGAGCAGTACTTC. It is translated as CASSFQGKGEQYF.

The chain is built from TRBV7-9 and TRBJ2-7; D might be TRBD1 (5 bases). Germline V CDR1 and CDR2: SEHNR, FQNEAQ (reference sequence). CDR3 length: 14 residues. Trimming removed 2 bases at V and 3 bases at J, with 11 bases between. DNA for the CDR3: TGTGCCAGCAGCTTACGGGCAGGGAACTACGAGCAGTACTTC. Protein sequence: CASSLRAGNYEQYF.

V and J are TRBV6-5 and TRBJ1-1; 8 bases fit TRBD1. CDR1 MNHEY and CDR2 SVGAGI come from the germline V gene. V lost 8 bases to trimming and J lost 1 base; unmatched junction nucleotides: 9. CDR3 length: 15 residues. The CDR3 DNA sequence: TGTGCCAGCGGTATCGACAGGGGACGGAACACTGAAGCTTTCTTT. This translates into CASGIDRGRNTEAFF.

Points on this clone: Distinct nucleotide sequences in the sample also encode this CDR3. The chain links TRBV19 to TRBJ1-1; D remains unclear. The V end was cut by 3 bases, the J end by 1 base, with 6 bases between. CDR1 and CDR2 (germline): LNHDA, SQIVND (reference sequence). The CDR3 is 13 residues long. CDR3 nucleotides: TGTGCCAGTAGTATCGGCGGGAACACTGAAGCTTTCTTT. Amino acid sequence: CASSIGGNTEAFF.

To note about this clone: The junction does not match germline at one end; this may be a read error. This chain joins TRBV24-1 and TRBJ1-5, with 7 bases aligning to TRBD1. From germline, CDR1 is KGHDR and CDR2 SFDVKD. CDR3 length: 14 residues. Here the CDR3 DNA reads TGTGCCCCCAGGGGGGGCTATAGCAATCAGCCCCAGCATTTT. Protein: CAPRGGYSNQPQHF.

V and J are TRBV28 and TRBJ1-1, with TRBD1 matching over 7 bases. Germline V CDR1 and CDR2: MDHEN, SYDVKM. This CDR3 has 15 residues. J was trimmed by 3 bases and V by 5 bases; bases with no gene match: 9. The CDR3 here is CASSPGDRWYTEAFF. The CDR3 DNA sequence: TGTGCCAGCAGTCCCGGGGACAGATGGTACACTGAAGCTTTCTTT.

The gene calls are TRBV15 and TRBJ2-1; no definite D call. V was pared by 1 base and J by 4 bases, with 14 bases between. The CDR3 length is 16 residues. Germline V gene sequence: CDR1 LNHNV, CDR2 YYDKDF (reference sequence). The CDR3 loop is CATSRVSPLSYNEQFF. CDR3 DNA sequence: TGTGCCACCAGCAGAGTCTCCCCGTTATCTTACAATGAGCAGTTCTTC. Full variable domain (remainder filled in from reference TRBV15 and TRBJ2-1): DAMVIQNPRYQVTQFGKPVTLSCSQTLNHNVMYWYQQKSSQAPKLLFHYYDKDFNNEADTPDNFQSRRPNTSFCFLDIRSPGLGDTAMYLCATSRVSPLSYNEQFFGPGTRLTVL.

This chain joins TRBV5-1 and TRBJ1-1; unclear D gene. V was cut by 4 bases and J by 1 base, with 11 bases left in between. CDR1 and CDR2 from the germline V gene are SGHRS and YFSETQ. The CDR3 has 14 residues. The CDR3 spells CASSPRRGNTEAFF. Here the CDR3 DNA reads TGCGCCAGCAGCCCTCGCCGGGGGAACACTGAAGCTTTCTTT.

V usage is TRBV7-8 and J usage is TRBJ2-7; D not certain. The CDR3 has 16 residues. Germline V gene data show CDR1 as SGHVS and CDR2 as FQNEAQ. V was trimmed by 1 base and J by 4 bases, leaving 17 bases between them. In nucleotides, the CDR3 is TGTGCCAGCAGCTTAGAGTATGGCCAAGAAGGGTACGAGCAGTACTTC. Translation gives CASSLEYGQEGYEQYF.

The chain joins TRBV7-3 to TRBJ2-2; TRBD1 is a possible D gene (5 bases). Trimming removed 2 bases at V and 6 bases at J, with 10 bases between. Germline loops: CDR1 SGHTA, CDR2 FQGTGA. The CDR3 covers 14 residues. This CDR3 reads CASSLQGIAGELFF. The CDR3 bases are TGTGCCAGCAGCTTACAGGGAATTGCCGGGGAGCTGTTTTTT. The whole variable domain, filled in from reference TRBV7-3 and TRBJ2-2, reads GAGVSQTPSNKVTEKGKYVELRCDPISGHTALYWYRQSLGQGPEFLIYFQGTGAADDSGLPNDRFFAVRPEGSVSTLKIQRTERGDSAVYLCASSLQGIAGELFFGEGSRLTVL.

The rearrangement links TRBV5-5 to TRBJ2-7; no clear D gene. This CDR3 region has 13 residues. Trimming removed 4 bases from V and 4 bases from J, with 12 bases in between. From germline, CDR1 is SGHKS and CDR2 YYEKEE (reference sequence). The CDR3 sequence is CASSLPDRYEQYF. The CDR3 DNA sequence: TGTGCCAGCAGCCTCCCGGACCGATACGAGCAGTACTTC.

This chain joins TRBV11-3 and TRBJ1-3, with D perhaps TRBD1 (5 bases). Trimming removed 2 bases at V and 0 bases at J, with 11 bases between. Germline V CDR1 and CDR2: SGHNT, YENEEA. The CDR3 has 16 residues. The CDR3 protein is CASSLTGPDSGNTIYF. The DNA for the CDR3 is TGTGCCAGCAGCTTAACAGGCCCAGACTCTGGAAACACCATATATTTT.

The chain recombines TRBV7-2 with TRBJ2-3; the D is unclear. The CDR3 loop spans 16 amino acids. CDR1 and CDR2 (germline): SGHTA, FQGNSA. With 5 bases removed from V and 6 bases from J, the gap between germline ends came to 21 bases. The CDR3 DNA follows: TGTGCCAGCAGCAGGATTGAGGCGCAGTACGTTGATACGCAGTATTTT. Translating it yields CASSRIEAQYVDTQYF.

The chain is built from TRBV5-1 and TRBJ2-5, with 7 bases identical to TRBD1. Trimming took 5 bases from V and 1 from J; bases not matched to a gene: 8. The CDR3 sequence is 15 residues long. Germline CDR1 SGHRS, CDR2 YFSETQ. The CDR3 region is CASRRRDSPQETQYF. CDR3 nucleotides: TGCGCCAGCAGACGCCGGGACAGTCCCCAAGAGACCCAGTACTTC.

The genes are TRBV9 and TRBJ2-3; 10 bases match TRBD2. Germline V gene sequence: CDR1 SGDLS, CDR2 YYNGEE. This CDR3 has 16 amino acids. J lost 6 bases, V lost 4 bases, and 11 bases had no gene match. CDR3 DNA sequence: TGTGCCAGCAGCCCAGGACTAGCGGACCCCCCGGATACGCAGTATTTT. As protein: CASSPGLADPPDTQYF.

CDR3 nucleotide sequence: TGTGCCAGCAGCTTAGTAGGGGGTGGGCAGTTCTTC. This encodes CASSLVGGGQFF. This chain joins TRBV7-6 and TRBJ2-1, with a weak D call TRBD1 (6 bases). The germline gives CDR1 SGHVS, CDR2 FNYEAQ. Between the trimmed V and J ends, which lost 1 base and 12 bases, there was a span of 10 bases. CDR3 length equals 12 residues.

This chain links TRBV9 with TRBJ1-1; unclear D gene. V was trimmed by 0 bases and J by 0 bases, leaving 3 bases between them. The CDR3 runs 13 residues. Germline V CDR1 and CDR2: SGDLS, YYNGEE. The CDR3 coding sequence is TGTGCCAGCAGCGTAGAGGTGAACACTGAAGCTTTCTTT. Amino acids: CASSVEVNTEAFF.

This chain connects TRBV7-9 to TRBJ2-7; 11 bases map to TRBD2. The J segment lost 4 bases and the V segment lost 0 bases, leaving 5 bases of the junction unmatched. CDR1 is SEHNR, CDR2 FQNEAQ, per germline (reference sequence). The CDR3 sequence is 16 residues long. Here the CDR3 reads CASSLALAGVGYEQYF. CDR3 DNA: TGTGCCAGCAGCTTAGCACTAGCGGGAGTTGGTTACGAGCAGTACTTC.

The gene calls are TRBV11-2 and TRBJ2-7; weak D call: TRBD2 (7 bases). V lost 5 bases to trimming and J lost 9 bases, with 23 bases between them. The length of the CDR3 is 15 residues. Germline V CDR1 and CDR2: SGHAT, FQNNGV. CDR3 sequence reads: CASSPSRGGVPGQYF. CDR3 coding DNA: TGTGCCAGCAGCCCTTCGAGGGGGGGCGTTCCAGGGCAGTACTTC.

The J gene is TRBJ2-5, the V gene TRBV5-1; D perhaps matches TRBD1 (7 bases). V lost 1 base and J lost 1, with 14 bases in between. Germline CDR1 reads SGHRS; CDR2 reads YFSETQ. The CDR3 is 16 amino acids. The CDR3 loop reads CASSLTGDSGQETQYF. The CDR3 nucleotides are TGCGCCAGCAGCTTGACGGGGGACAGCGGCCAAGAGACCCAGTACTTC.

The CDR3 bases are TGCGCCAGCACCCGCCTTAGCGGGAGTACGGATACGCAGTATTTT. Protein: CASTRLSGSTDTQYF. The chain recombines TRBV5-1 with TRBJ2-3, with TRBD2 matching 9 bases. The CDR3 is 15 amino acids. Germline V gives CDR1 SGHRS, CDR2 YFSETQ. V lost 6 bases and J lost 6; bases outside the gene matches: 11.

The chain has TRBV5-1 and TRBJ2-1; D might be TRBD1 or TRBD2, each matching 5 bases. Germline values: CDR1 SGHRS, CDR2 YFSETQ. V lost 0 bases and J lost 7, with 20 bases in between. CDR3 length: 17 amino acids. Written as DNA, the CDR3 is TGCGCCAGCAGCTTGGCCAATGGGCGCTCCTGGGGGAATGAGCAGTTCTTC. Its translation is CASSLANGRSWGNEQFF.

The chain couples TRBV7-6 to TRBJ2-5, with 10 positions matching TRBD2. In germline, CDR1 is SGHVS, CDR2 FNYEAQ. J gave up 5 bases and V 5 bases, and 11 bases lay outside the gene matches. The CDR3 is 16 amino acids. CDR3 coding DNA: TGTGCCAGCAGCCGCAGACTAGCGGGTACGAGGGAGACCCAGTACTTC. Encoded protein: CASSRRLAGTRETQYF.

CDR3 protein: CASSLISGGTGELFF. The DNA of the CDR3 is TGCGCCAGCAGCTTGATCTCTGGGGGCACCGGGGAGCTGTTTTTT. The chain combines TRBV5-1 with TRBJ2-2; D tentatively reads TRBD1 or TRBD2 (5 bases each). Germline V gene data show CDR1 as SGHRS and CDR2 as YFSETQ. Trimming took off 1 base at V and 4 bases at J, with 11 bases between the two ends. The CDR3 runs 15 residues.